The clone carrying this TCR beta chain came up many times. The sample belongs to a study of blood T cell repertoires in COVID-19. V lost 3 bases, J lost 2 bases, and 8 bases stayed unmatched. Germline V CDR1 and CDR2: LNHNV, YYDKDF (reference sequence). The CDR3 length is 16 residues. All enrollees were roughly 18 to 89 years old and from about two dozen US areas. In the authors' workflow: It was from reference gene primer amplification that nucleated cell counts were estimated. Profiled with immunoSEQ multiplex PCR; TCRdb holds only in-frame clones, not every one. The D gene and trimming were derived from the DNA, and the V and J assignments and clone size from that table. The sample has 250,000 to 350,000 clones, around 87% seen once.

Input material: PBMCs or T cells enriched from blood (not recorded which). This clonotype originated in a woman in her 30s who had recovered from COVID-19. The chain links TRBV15 to TRBJ2-7, with 9 bases identical to TRBD2. The CDR3: CATSRLLAGRPYEQYF. The CDR3 DNA reads TGTGCCACCAGCAGGCTCCTAGCGGGACGACCCTACGAGCAGTACTTC. Full variable domain (remainder filled in from reference TRBV15 and TRBJ2-7): DAMVIQNPRYQVTQFGKPVTLSCSQTLNHNVMYWYQQKSSQAPKLLFHYYDKDFNNEADTPDNFQSRRPNTSFCFLDIRSPGLGDTAMYLCATSRLLAGRPYEQYFGPGTRLTVT.